Each of the 26 T cell receptor beta chains below was sequenced from the same sample in a study of metastatic and nonmetastatic thyroid tumors (dated by TCRdb to about 2020). Before undergoing thyroid surgery, none of the patients had been given any kind of treatment. Libraries were built with PCR. Sequencing used an Illumina HiSeq 4000. TCRdb cleaned the public reads at Q25 with fastp, built clones with MiXCR and kept in-frame beta chains. Present in this sample are 25,000 to 35,000 clones, around 15% of which were seen just once. About 4.4% of the sample goes to the ten largest clones. Sequencing was performed on blood. The receptors here all came from a female donor with papillary thyroid cancer or a benign thyroid nodule (not recorded which). Some clones in this sample may be carry-over from other donors' samples.

The CDR3: CASSQPARGFPRELFF. In DNA form, the CDR3 reads TGCGCCAGCAGCCAACCGGCTAGAGGGTTCCCACGGGAGCTGTTTTTT. The chain recombines TRBV4-1 with TRBJ2-2, with D perhaps matching TRBD2 (5 bases). Per the germline V gene, CDR1 is MGHRA and CDR2 is YSYEKL. Trimming pared 2 bases from V and 9 bases from J, leaving 19 bases between. The CDR3 covers 16 residues.

By share, this clone counts as medium-sized (0.01 to 0.1%). V is TRBV6-5 and J is TRBJ1-1; 7 bases are a match to TRBD1. There are 15 residues in the CDR3. With V trimmed by 0 bases and J by 4 bases, 5 bases remained unmatched. Germline CDR1 and CDR2: MNHEY and SVGAGI. CDR3 coding DNA: TGTGCCAGCAGTTACTCAGGGGGCGCCGGCACTGAAGCTTTCTTT. It codes for CASSYSGGAGTEAFF.

In this sample, this clone turned up many times. V gene TRBV19 combines with J gene TRBJ1-2; D unclear. V dropped 5 bases and J dropped 4 bases, with 14 bases sitting between them. Germline V CDR1 and CDR2: LNHDA, SQIVND (reference sequence). The CDR3 spans 14 residues. CDR3 DNA: TGTGCCAGTAGTTCGGAAGGAATACTCTATGGCTACACCTTC. This encodes CASSSEGILYGYTF.

This clone is medium-sized within its sample. This chain uses TRBV24-1 with TRBJ1-2; possible D gene TRBD1, 6 bases. V gave up 4 bases and J gave up 12 bases, with 14 bases separating them. Germline CDR1 reads KGHDR; CDR2 reads SFDVKD. The CDR3 totals 12 residues. The CDR3, as DNA: TGTGCCACCAGTGACACCAGGGGACGCGACACCTTC. Residues: CATSDTRGRDTF.

This clone was seen more than once but under ten times. This chain uses TRBV28 with TRBJ1-1, with TRBD1 matching 7 bases. J gave up 1 base and V 9 bases, and 11 bases lay outside the gene matches. The CDR3 runs to 15 residues. Germline lookup yields CDR1 MDHEN and CDR2 SYDVKM. The CDR3 loop is CASLISGQRNTEAFF. In nucleotides, the CDR3 is TGTGCCAGTCTGATTTCGGGACAGCGGAACACTGAAGCTTTCTTT.

This clone was counted many times. V and J are TRBV11-2 and TRBJ2-5; possible D gene TRBD1, 5 bases. V lost 1 base, J lost 7 bases, and 16 bases lay in between. The CDR3 covers 15 residues. Germline CDR1 and CDR2: SGHAT and FQNNGV. This chain's CDR3 is CASSLAPGNVGTQYF. DNA for the CDR3: TGTGCCAGCAGCTTAGCGCCAGGGAATGTGGGGACCCAGTACTTC. Full variable domain (remainder filled in from reference TRBV11-2 and TRBJ2-5): EAGVAQSPRYKIIEKRQSVAFWCNPISGHATLYWYQQILGQGPKLLIQFQNNGVVDDSQLPKDRFSAERLKGVDSTLKIQPAKLEDSAVYLCASSLAPGNVGTQYFGPGTRLLVL.

This clone was seen ten or more times. V and J are TRBV19 and TRBJ1-4, with 7 bases matching TRBD1. This CDR3 comprises 14 residues. V trimming: 4 bases; J trimming: 5 bases; junction bases outside the gene matches: 4. Germline assignment: CDR1 LNHDA and CDR2 SQIVND (reference sequence). CDR3 bases: TGTGCCAGTAGTACTGGGACAGCGAATGAAAAACTGTTTTTT. It is translated as CASSTGTANEKLFF.

In its sample, this clone was seen a few times. The rearrangement joins TRBV10-1 to TRBJ2-7, with 9 bases lining up with TRBD1. This CDR3 has 11 amino acids. Per the germline V gene, CDR1 is WNHNN and CDR2 is SYGVQD (reference sequence). CDR3 in amino acids: CAATGGRKQYF. As DNA, the CDR3 is TGCGCAGCGACAGGGGGACGCAAGCAGTACTTC.

This clone was detected only a few times. The chain employs TRBV4-1 and TRBJ2-2, with D perhaps matching TRBD1 (6 bases). The ends were cut back, 4 bases at V and 0 bases at J, with 12 bases in the middle. The germline V gene encodes CDR1 MGHRA and CDR2 YSYEKL. The CDR3 is 16 amino acids. This chain's CDR3 is CASSLTGTTNTGELFF. CDR3 bases: TGCGCCAGCAGCCTAACCGGGACAACGAACACCGGGGAGCTGTTTTTT.

This rearrangement joins TRBV6-5 to TRBJ1-6; no clear D gene. Germline V gene lookup returns CDR1 MNHEY and CDR2 SVGAGI. V dropped 4 bases and J dropped 0 bases, with 4 bases sitting between them. The CDR3 sequence is 14 residues long. DNA of the CDR3: TGTGCCAGCAGTTCTCACTCCTATAATTCACCCCTCCACTTT. This codes for CASSSHSYNSPLHF.

Ten or more counts support this clone. The genes are TRBV28 and TRBJ1-5, with 7 bases matching TRBD1. J lost 3 bases, V lost 6 bases, and 8 bases had no gene match. This CDR3 has 15 amino acids. CDR1 is MDHEN and CDR2 is SYDVKM in the germline V gene. This chain's CDR3 is CASSRDRASNQPQHF. The CDR3 DNA sequence: TGTGCCAGCAGCCGTGACAGGGCTTCCAATCAGCCCCAGCATTTT.

This clone was detected many times. This rearrangement joins TRBV19 to TRBJ1-5; 8 bases match TRBD1. CDR1 and CDR2 (germline): LNHDA, SQIVND (reference sequence). V shed 6 bases and J 9 bases; nucleotides not matched to a gene: 4. The CDR3 totals 12 residues. For the CDR3, the DNA is TGTGCCAGTAGCCCCAGGGGGCCGCCCCAGCATTTT. Amino acids: CASSPRGPPQHF. Together with reference TRBV19 and TRBJ1-5, the CDR3 gives the full variable domain: DGGITQSPKYLFRKEGQNVTLSCEQNLNHDAMYWYRQDPGQGLRLIYYSQIVNDFQKGDIAEGYSVSREKKESFPLTVTSAQKNPTAFYLCASSPRGPPQHFGDGTRLSIL.

In its sample, this clone was seen a few times. A single base separates this from a much larger clone, so it may be a read error. The chain joins TRBV6-1 to TRBJ1-2; 7 bases are shared with TRBD1. The trim removed 7 bases at V and 6 bases at J, leaving 20 bases unmatched. The CDR3 is made up of 17 amino acids. Germline V CDR1 and CDR2: MNHNS, SASEGT. In DNA, the CDR3 is TGTGCCAGCATCCGAGGGGTGTTGACAGGGAGCAACCATGGCTACACCTTC. Its protein product is CASIRGVLTGSNHGYTF.

Note on this clone: A read error is possible here, since a much larger clone lies one base away. V is TRBV20-1 and J is TRBJ2-1; D is unclear. Germline V lookup: CDR1 DFQATT, CDR2 SNEGSKA (reference sequence). Trimming removed 3 bases from V and 3 bases from J, with 12 bases in between. The CDR3 is made up of 14 amino acids. The chain's CDR3 is CSASAIADYNEQFF. DNA of the CDR3: TGCAGTGCTAGCGCGATAGCAGACTACAATGAGCAGTTCTTC.

The chain links TRBV19 to TRBJ1-2; tentatively, D is TRBD1 (6 bases). Germline assignment: CDR1 LNHDA and CDR2 SQIVND (reference sequence). V was cut by 4 bases and J by 3 bases, with 21 bases left in between. The CDR3 runs to 17 residues. CDR3 residues: CASSTTGMEGGDYGYTF. CDR3 coding DNA: TGTGCCAGTAGTACTACCGGGATGGAGGGGGGCGACTATGGCTACACCTTC.

Of note for this clone: One base away lies a much larger clone, so this may be a sequencing read error. V is TRBV6-5 and J is TRBJ2-5, with D possibly TRBD1 on 6 matching bases. The germline V gene encodes CDR1 MNHEY and CDR2 SVGAGI. The CDR3 spans 14 residues. The V end was cut by 1 base, the J end by 7 bases, with 13 bases between. The CDR3, as DNA: TGTGCCAGCAGTTACTACAGGGTGGGTGGGACCCAGTACTTC. This translates into CASSYYRVGGTQYF.

There are many counts of this clone. V is TRBV28 and J is TRBJ1-2; D perhaps matches TRBD1 (5 bases). V was shortened by 6 bases and J by 7 bases, with 21 bases between the two germline ends. Per germline, CDR1 MDHEN and CDR2 SYDVKM. The CDR3 is 15 residues long. The CDR3 region is CASSATAGIVSGYTF. The CDR3 coding sequence is TGTGCCAGCAGCGCGACAGCGGGAATAGTTTCTGGCTACACCTTC.

The rearrangement uses TRBV11-2 and TRBJ2-1; 9 bases match TRBD2. CDR1 and CDR2 from the germline V gene are SGHAT and FQNNGV. V was clipped by 1 base and J by 4 bases; unmatched bases: 5. This CDR3 comprises 16 residues. CDR3 sequence: CASSLVRLAVYNEQFF. The CDR3 DNA reads as TGTGCCAGCAGCTTAGTTAGACTAGCGGTTTACAATGAGCAGTTCTTC.

This clone was counted at least ten times. The chain links TRBV18 to TRBJ2-7; TRBD2 agrees at 7 bases. The CDR3 is 14 residues long. V was pared by 6 bases and J by 3 bases, with 8 bases of the junction left unmatched. Germline CDR1 and CDR2: KGHSH and LQKENI. CDR3 sequence reads: CASSPGLGGYEQYF. For the CDR3, the DNA is TGTGCCAGCTCCCCCGGACTAGGCGGCTACGAGCAGTACTTC.

This clone rates as medium-sized (0.01 to 0.1%). The chain links TRBV28 to TRBJ1-5; 7 bases align to TRBD1. V was pared by 5 bases and J by 2 bases, with 3 bases of the junction left unmatched. This CDR3 region has 14 residues. CDR1 is MDHEN and CDR2 is SYDVKM in the germline V gene. The CDR3 DNA follows: TGTGCCAGCAGTCTGGGACAGCGCAATCAGCCCCAGCATTTT. It yields the protein CASSLGQRNQPQHF.

Ten or more counts support this clone. V usage is TRBV5-1 and J usage is TRBJ2-7, with D perhaps being TRBD1 or TRBD2 (5 bases each). This CDR3 is 15 amino acids long. Between the trimmed V and J ends, which lost 2 bases and 5 bases, there was a span of 17 bases. Germline lookup yields CDR1 SGHRS and CDR2 YFSETQ. CDR3 DNA sequence: TGCGCCAGCAGCTTTGGGGGACCGACTGGGGACGAGCAGTACTTC. It is translated as CASSFGGPTGDEQYF.

This clone is labeled medium-sized (0.01 to 0.1%). The chain carries TRBV6-5 and TRBJ2-7, with D possibly TRBD2 on 5 matching bases. Trimming removed 2 bases from V and 3 bases from J, with 14 bases in between. Germline CDR1 is MNHEY and CDR2 is SVGAGI. The CDR3 loop spans 15 amino acids. The CDR3 here is CASSYGLGGDYEQYF. The CDR3 nucleotides read TGTGCCAGCAGTTACGGGCTAGGAGGAGACTACGAGCAGTACTTC.

This clone was counted ten times or more. The gene calls are TRBV4-1 and TRBJ2-5; TRBD2 agrees at 7 bases. The germline CDR1 and CDR2 sequences are MGHRA and YSYEKL. The ends lost 2 bases at V and 5 bases at J; junction bases unmatched: 14. The CDR3 is 17 residues long. CDR3 residues: CASSQIGLADSRETQYF. In nucleotides, the CDR3 is TGCGCCAGCAGCCAAATTGGGCTAGCGGATTCCCGGGAGACCCAGTACTTC.

The chain has TRBV7-3 and TRBJ1-6; D remains unclear. This CDR3 spans 15 amino acids. V was clipped by 1 base and J by 7 bases, with 11 bases between them. The germline CDR1 and CDR2 sequences are SGHTA and FQGTGA. The chain's CDR3 is CASSLMERPNSPLHF. In DNA form, the CDR3 reads TGTGCCAGCAGCTTAATGGAAAGGCCAAATTCACCCCTCCACTTT.

Many counts were recorded for this clone. The rearrangement links TRBV7-9 to TRBJ1-3; maybe TRBD1 (6 bases). The V end lost 1 base, the J end lost 4 bases, and 11 bases lay between the germline ends. This CDR3 spans 15 amino acids. Per the germline V gene, CDR1 is SEHNR and CDR2 is FQNEAQ (reference sequence). CDR3 amino acids: CASSLGPRGGNTIYF. The CDR3 nucleotides read TGTGCCAGCAGCTTAGGACCCAGGGGCGGAAACACCATATATTTT.

This clone was recorded many times. The chain employs TRBV11-2 and TRBJ2-3; 14 bases agree with TRBD2. Germline V gives CDR1 SGHAT, CDR2 FQNNGV. Losses at the gene ends were 5 bases for V and 5 bases for J; bases not matched to a gene: 6. The length of the CDR3 is 16 residues. The CDR3 DNA is TGTGCCAGCAGCCGACTAGCGGGAGGGCCGATAGATACGCAGTATTTT. Translation gives CASSRLAGGPIDTQYF.